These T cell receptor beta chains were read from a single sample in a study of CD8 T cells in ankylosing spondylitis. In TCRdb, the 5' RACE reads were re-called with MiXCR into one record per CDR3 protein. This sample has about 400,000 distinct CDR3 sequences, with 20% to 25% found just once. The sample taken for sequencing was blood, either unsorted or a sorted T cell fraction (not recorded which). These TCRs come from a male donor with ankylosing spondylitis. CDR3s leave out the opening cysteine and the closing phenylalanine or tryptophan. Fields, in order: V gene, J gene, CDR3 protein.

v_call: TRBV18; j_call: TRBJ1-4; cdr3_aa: ASSPGGRFEKLF
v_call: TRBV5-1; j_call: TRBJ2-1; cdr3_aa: ASARETHHNEQF
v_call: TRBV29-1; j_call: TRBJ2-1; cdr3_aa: SVEFSSDYNEQF
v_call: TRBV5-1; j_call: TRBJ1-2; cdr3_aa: ASSSSGTDYGYT
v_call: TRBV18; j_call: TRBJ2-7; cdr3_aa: ASSPRLAGPYEQY
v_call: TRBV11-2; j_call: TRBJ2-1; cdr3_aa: ASSFHSGSYNEQF
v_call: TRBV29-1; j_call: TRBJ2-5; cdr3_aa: SVEYYQETQY
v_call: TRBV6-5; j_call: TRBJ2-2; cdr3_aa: ASSYTGTANTGELF
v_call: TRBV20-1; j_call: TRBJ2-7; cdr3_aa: SAEPGQNRYEQY
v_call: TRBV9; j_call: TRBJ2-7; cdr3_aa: ASSVDLAAYEQY
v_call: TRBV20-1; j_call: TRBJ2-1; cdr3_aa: SASLDITNEQF
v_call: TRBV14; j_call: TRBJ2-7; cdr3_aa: ASSQDQQGIQY
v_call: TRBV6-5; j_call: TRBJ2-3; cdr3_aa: ASSYSLGLAGVPDTQY
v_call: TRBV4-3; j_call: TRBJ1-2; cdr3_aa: ASSPNRGQNGYT
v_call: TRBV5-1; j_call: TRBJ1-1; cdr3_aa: ASSLEGVMNTEAF
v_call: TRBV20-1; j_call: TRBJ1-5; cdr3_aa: SARIQTHSNQPQH
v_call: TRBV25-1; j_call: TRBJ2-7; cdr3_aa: ASSERQAYEQY
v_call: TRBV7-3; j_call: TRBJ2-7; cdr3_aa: ASSQAGTSSYEQY
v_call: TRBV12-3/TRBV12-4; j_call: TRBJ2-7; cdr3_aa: ASSHGRLYEQY
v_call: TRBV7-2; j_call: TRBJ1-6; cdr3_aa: ASSFESAYSPLH
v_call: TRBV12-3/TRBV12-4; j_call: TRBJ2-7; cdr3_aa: ASSQAGTGAEQY
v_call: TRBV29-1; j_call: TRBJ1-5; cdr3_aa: SAALDGRPQH
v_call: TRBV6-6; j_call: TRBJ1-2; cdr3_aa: ASSYDGLSYT
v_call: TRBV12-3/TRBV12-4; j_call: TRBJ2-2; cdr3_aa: ASTYKGDFANTGELF
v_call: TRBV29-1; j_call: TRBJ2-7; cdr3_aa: SVESSGVSYEQY
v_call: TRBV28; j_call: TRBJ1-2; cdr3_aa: ASREALGYGYT
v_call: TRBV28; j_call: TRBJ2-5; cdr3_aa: ASTGAGQETQY
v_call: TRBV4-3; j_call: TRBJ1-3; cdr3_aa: ASSLSTGVDGNTIY
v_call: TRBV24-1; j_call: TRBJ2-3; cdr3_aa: ATSDPQPGGVDTQY
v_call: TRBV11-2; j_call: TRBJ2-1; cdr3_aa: ASSPITERGYNEQF